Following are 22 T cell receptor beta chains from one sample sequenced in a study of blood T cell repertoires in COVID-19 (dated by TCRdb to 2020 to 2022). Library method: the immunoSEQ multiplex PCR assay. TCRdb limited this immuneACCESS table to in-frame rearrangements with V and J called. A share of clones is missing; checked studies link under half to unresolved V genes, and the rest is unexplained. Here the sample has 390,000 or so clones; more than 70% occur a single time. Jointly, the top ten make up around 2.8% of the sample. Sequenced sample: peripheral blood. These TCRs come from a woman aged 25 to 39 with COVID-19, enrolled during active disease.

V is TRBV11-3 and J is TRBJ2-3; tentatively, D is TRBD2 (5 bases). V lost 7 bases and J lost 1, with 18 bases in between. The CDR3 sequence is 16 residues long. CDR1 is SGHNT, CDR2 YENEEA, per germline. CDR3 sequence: CASTLPRENGTDTQYF. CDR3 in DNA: TGTGCCAGCACCCTACCCCGGGAAAATGGCACAGATACGCAGTATTTT.

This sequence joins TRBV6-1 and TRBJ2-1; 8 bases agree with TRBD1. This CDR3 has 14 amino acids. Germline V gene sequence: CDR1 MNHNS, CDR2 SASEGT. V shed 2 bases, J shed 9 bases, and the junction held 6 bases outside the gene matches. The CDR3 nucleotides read TGTGCCAGCAGTGAACCGGACAGGGATGGTGAGCAGTTCTTC. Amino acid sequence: CASSEPDRDGEQFF.

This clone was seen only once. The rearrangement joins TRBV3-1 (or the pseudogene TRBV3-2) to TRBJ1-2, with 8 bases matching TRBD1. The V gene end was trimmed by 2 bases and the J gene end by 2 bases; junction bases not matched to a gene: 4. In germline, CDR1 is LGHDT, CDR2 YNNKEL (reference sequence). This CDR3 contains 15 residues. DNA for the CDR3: TGTGCCAGCAGCCAAAGGACAGGGAGGAACTATGGCTACACCTTC. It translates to CASSQRTGRNYGYTF.

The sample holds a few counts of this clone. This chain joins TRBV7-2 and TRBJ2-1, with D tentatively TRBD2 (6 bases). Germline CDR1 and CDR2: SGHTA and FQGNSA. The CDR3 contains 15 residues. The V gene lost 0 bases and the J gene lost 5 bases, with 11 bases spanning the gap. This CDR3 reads CASSLARGANNEQFF. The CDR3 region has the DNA TGTGCCAGCAGCTTAGCGCGCGGGGCTAACAATGAGCAGTTCTTC.

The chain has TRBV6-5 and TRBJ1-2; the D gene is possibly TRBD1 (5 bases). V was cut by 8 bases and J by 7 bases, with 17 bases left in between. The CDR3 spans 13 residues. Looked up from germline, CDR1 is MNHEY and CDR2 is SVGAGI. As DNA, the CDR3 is TGTGCCAGCTCCGACCCCGCAGGGTTTGGCTACACCTTC. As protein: CASSDPAGFGYTF.

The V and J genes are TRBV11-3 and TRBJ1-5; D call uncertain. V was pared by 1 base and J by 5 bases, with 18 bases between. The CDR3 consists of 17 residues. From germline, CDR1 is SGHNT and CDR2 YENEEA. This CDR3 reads CASSLGHRFPADQPQHF. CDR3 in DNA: TGTGCCAGCAGCTTAGGCCATAGGTTTCCCGCGGATCAGCCCCAGCATTTT.

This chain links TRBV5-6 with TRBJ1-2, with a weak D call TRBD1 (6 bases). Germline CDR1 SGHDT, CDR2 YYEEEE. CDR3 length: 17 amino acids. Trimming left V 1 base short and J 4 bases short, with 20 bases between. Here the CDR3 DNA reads TGTGCCAGCAGCTTGAGGTCTCGGTTGGGGGGGGCCTATGGCTACACCTTC. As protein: CASSLRSRLGGAYGYTF.

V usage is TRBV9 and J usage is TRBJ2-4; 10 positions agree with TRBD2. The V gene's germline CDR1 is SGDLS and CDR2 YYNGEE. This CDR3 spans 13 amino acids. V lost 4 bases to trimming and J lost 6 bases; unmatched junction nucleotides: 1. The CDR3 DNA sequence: TGTGCCAGCAGCCCTAGCGGGAGAAACATTCAGTACTTC. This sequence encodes CASSPSGRNIQYF. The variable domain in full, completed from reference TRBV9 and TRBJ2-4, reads DSGVTQTPKHLITATGQRVTLRCSPRSGDLSVYWYQQSLDQGLQFLIQYYNGEERAKGNILERFSAQQFPDLHSELNLSSLELGDSALYFCASSPSGRNIQYFGAGTRLSVL.

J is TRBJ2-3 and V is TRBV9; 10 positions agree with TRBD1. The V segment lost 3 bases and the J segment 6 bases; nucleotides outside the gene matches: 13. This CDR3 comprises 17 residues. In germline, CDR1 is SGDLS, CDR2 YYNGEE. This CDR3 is CASSARGQGPESDTQYF. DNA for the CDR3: TGTGCCAGCAGCGCCAGGGGACAGGGGCCAGAGTCCGATACGCAGTATTTT.

The CDR3 loop is CASSQAFGTGELFF. Written as DNA, the CDR3 is TGTGCCAGCAGCCAGGCGTTTGGCACCGGGGAGCTGTTTTTT. The chain is built from TRBV7-9 and TRBJ2-2, with unresolved D. The germline CDR1 and CDR2 sequences are SEHNR and FQNEAQ (reference sequence). V was cut by 5 bases and J by 4 bases, with 11 bases left in between. There are 14 residues in the CDR3.

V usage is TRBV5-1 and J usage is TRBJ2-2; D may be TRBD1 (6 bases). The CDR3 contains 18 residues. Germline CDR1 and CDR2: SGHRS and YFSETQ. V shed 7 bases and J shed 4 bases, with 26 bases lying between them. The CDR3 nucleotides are TGCGCCAGCCAATGGGCAGGGGCCCTTTCCGCCCGCACCGGGGAGCTGTTTTTT. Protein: CASQWAGALSARTGELFF. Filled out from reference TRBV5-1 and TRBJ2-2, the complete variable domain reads KAGVTQTPRYLIKTRGQQVTLSCSPISGHRSVSWYQQTPGQGLQFLFEYFSETQRNKGNFPGRFSGRQFSNSRSEMNVSTLELGDSALYLCASQWAGALSARTGELFFGEGSRLTVL.

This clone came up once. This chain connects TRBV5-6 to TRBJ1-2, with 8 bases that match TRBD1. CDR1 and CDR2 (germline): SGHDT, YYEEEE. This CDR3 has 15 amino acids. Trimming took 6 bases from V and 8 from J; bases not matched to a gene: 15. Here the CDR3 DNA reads TGTGCCAGCAACCCAGGGAGGCAGGGGGCCCTGGGCTACACCTTC. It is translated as CASNPGRQGALGYTF.

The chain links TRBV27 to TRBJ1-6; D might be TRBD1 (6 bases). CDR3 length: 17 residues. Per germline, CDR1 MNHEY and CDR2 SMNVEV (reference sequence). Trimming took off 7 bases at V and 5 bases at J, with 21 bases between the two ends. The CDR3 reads CASTTQGTRLNNSPLHF. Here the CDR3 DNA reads TGTGCCAGCACCACCCAGGGGACCCGCTTGAATAATTCACCCCTCCACTTT.

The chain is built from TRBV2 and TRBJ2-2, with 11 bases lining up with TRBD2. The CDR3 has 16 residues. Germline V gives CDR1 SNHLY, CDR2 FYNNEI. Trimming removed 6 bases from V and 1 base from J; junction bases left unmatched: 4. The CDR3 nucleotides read TGTGCCAGCAGCGAGACTAGCGGGGAGAACACCGGGGAGCTGTTTTTT. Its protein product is CASSETSGENTGELFF.

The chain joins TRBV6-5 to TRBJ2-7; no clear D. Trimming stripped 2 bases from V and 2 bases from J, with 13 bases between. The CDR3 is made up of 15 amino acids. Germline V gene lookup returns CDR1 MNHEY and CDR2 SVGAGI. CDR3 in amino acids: CASSYSGRNPYEQYF. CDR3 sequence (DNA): TGTGCCAGCAGTTACAGTGGCAGAAACCCCTACGAGCAGTACTTC.

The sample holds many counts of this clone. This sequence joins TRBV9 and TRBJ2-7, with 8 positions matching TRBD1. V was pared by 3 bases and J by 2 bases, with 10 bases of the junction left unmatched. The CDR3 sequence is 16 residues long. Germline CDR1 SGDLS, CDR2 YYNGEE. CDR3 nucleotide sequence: TGTGCCAGCAGCGCGCACCGGGACAGGAATCCCTACGAGCAGTACTTC. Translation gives CASSAHRDRNPYEQYF.

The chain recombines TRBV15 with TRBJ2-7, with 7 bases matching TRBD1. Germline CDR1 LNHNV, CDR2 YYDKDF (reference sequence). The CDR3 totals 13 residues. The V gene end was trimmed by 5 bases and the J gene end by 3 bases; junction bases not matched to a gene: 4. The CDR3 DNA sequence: TGTGCCACCAGCCCCGGGACAGACTACGAGCAGTACTTC. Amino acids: CATSPGTDYEQYF.

The DNA for the CDR3 is TGTGCCAGCAGCTGGGGACAGGGCTATGGCTACACCTTC. Its protein product is CASSWGQGYGYTF. This rearrangement joins TRBV6-5 to TRBJ1-2; 9 bases align to TRBD1. Trimming at V came to 6 bases and at J to 4 bases, leaving 3 bases not matched to a gene. This CDR3 has 13 residues. Germline CDR1 MNHEY, CDR2 SVGAGI.

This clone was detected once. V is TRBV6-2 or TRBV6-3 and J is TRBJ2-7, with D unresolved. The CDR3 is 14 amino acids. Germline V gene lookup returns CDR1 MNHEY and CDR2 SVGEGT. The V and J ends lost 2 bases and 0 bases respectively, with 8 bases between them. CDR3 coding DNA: TGTGCCAGCAGTTACGGGCTCAGCTCCTACGAGCAGTACTTC. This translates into CASSYGLSSYEQYF.

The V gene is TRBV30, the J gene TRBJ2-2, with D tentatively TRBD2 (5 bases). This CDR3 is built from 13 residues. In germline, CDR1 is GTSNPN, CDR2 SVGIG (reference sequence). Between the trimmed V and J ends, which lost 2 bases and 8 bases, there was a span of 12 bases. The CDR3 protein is CAWSPQAGGELFF. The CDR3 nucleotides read TGTGCCTGGAGTCCCCAGGCGGGTGGGGAGCTGTTTTTT. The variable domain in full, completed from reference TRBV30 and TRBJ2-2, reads SQTIHQWPATLVQPVGSPLSLECTVEGTSNPNLYWYRQAAGRGLQLLFYSVGIGQISSEVPQNLSASRPQDRQFILSSKKLLLSDSGFYLCAWSPQAGGELFFGEGSRLTVL.

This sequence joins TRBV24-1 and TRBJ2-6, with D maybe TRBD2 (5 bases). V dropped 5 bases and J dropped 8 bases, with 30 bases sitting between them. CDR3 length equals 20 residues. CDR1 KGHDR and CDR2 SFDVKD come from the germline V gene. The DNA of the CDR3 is TGTGCCACCAGTGGCCGGGGTCCGATCGGGCCCCCGATGCCCCCCAACGTCCTGACTTTC. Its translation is CATSGRGPIGPPMPPNVLTF.

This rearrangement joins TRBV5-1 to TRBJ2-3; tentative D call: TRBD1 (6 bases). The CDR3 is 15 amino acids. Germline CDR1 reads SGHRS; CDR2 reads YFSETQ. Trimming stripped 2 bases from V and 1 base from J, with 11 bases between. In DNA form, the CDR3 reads TGCGCCAGCAGCTTTGAGGCAGGGGGCACAGATACGCAGTATTTT. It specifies CASSFEAGGTDTQYF. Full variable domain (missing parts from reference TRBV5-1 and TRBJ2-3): KAGVTQTPRYLIKTRGQQVTLSCSPISGHRSVSWYQQTPGQGLQFLFEYFSETQRNKGNFPGRFSGRQFSNSRSEMNVSTLELGDSALYLCASSFEAGGTDTQYFGPGTRLTVL.